The 18 T cell receptor beta chains below all came from one sample that was sequenced in a study of T cell responses to AZD1222 COVID-19 vaccine. Clones were read by immunoSEQ multiplex PCR, and TCRdb kept only the in-frame ones, dropping some. The sample records roughly 170,000 clones, roughly 94% being singletons. Sequencing was performed on peripheral blood, taken 28 days after the second AZD1222 dose. These receptor sequences come from an adult who received the AZD1222 COVID-19 vaccine.

The chain recombines TRBV19 with TRBJ1-1, with unresolved D. The CDR3 covers 15 residues. Trimming removed 3 bases at V and 1 base at J, with 12 bases between. Germline CDR1 and CDR2: LNHDA and SQIVND (reference sequence). The chain's CDR3 is CASSMRKQQNTEAFF. DNA for the CDR3: TGTGCCAGTAGTATGAGGAAACAGCAGAACACTGAAGCTTTCTTT.

V and J are TRBV4-3 and TRBJ1-6, with TRBD1 identical over 9 bases. With V trimmed by 2 bases and J by 9 bases, 8 bases remained unmatched. Germline values: CDR1 LGHNA, CDR2 YSLEER. This CDR3 region has 16 residues. In DNA, the CDR3 is TGCGCCAGCAGCCAAAGAACCGGGACAGGGTTTTCACCCCTCCACTTT. This codes for CASSQRTGTGFSPLHF.

Concerning this clone itself: The junction departs from the called germline gene at one end, perhaps through a read error. The V call is TRBV2, the J call TRBJ1-6, with D perhaps matching TRBD1 (5 bases). CDR1 and CDR2 (germline): SNHLY, FYNNEI. This CDR3 contains 15 residues. The CDR3 DNA sequence: TGTGCCAGCAGTGGTGACAGCTCCGATAATTCACCCCTCCACTTT. As protein: CASSGDSSDNSPLHF.

This sequence joins TRBV19 and TRBJ1-2; D might be TRBD1 (5 bases). From germline, CDR1 is LNHDA and CDR2 SQIVND (reference sequence). V dropped 4 bases and J dropped 8 bases, with 14 bases sitting between them. The CDR3 is 13 amino acids. CDR3 protein: CASSTPQGYGYTF. In nucleotides, the CDR3 is TGTGCCAGTAGTACCCCTCAGGGCTACGGCTACACCTTC.

This clone was counted a few times. The V gene is TRBV6-2 or TRBV6-3, the J gene TRBJ1-2; D is possibly TRBD1 (6 bases). Germline CDR1 and CDR2: MNHEY and SVGEGT. The length of the CDR3 is 14 residues. V lost 5 bases and J 10 bases, leaving 20 bases between the germline ends. In nucleotides, the CDR3 is TGTGCCAGCAGTCACCTGGACAGCCCGGCGTTCTACACCTTC. This translates into CASSHLDSPAFYTF.

J is TRBJ2-7 and V is TRBV10-3, with D possibly matching TRBD1 (5 bases). CDR1 and CDR2 (germline): ENHRY, SYGVKD. The CDR3 spans 15 residues. V was clipped by 6 bases and J by 1 base, with 16 bases between them. The CDR3 loop is CAISPGLTGSYEQYF. CDR3 DNA: TGTGCCATCAGCCCCGGATTAACAGGTTCCTACGAGCAGTACTTC.

The CDR3 bases are TGTGCCAGTAGTGCGGCTACTTATAATGAGCAGTTCTTC. Amino acids: CASSAATYNEQFF. The chain couples TRBV19 to TRBJ2-1; no clear D gene. V lost 5 bases and J lost 7, with 12 bases in between. There are 13 residues in the CDR3. Looked up from germline, CDR1 is LNHDA and CDR2 is SQIVND (reference sequence). The complete variable domain, with remaining parts taken from reference TRBV19 and TRBJ2-1, reads DGGITQSPKYLFRKEGQNVTLSCEQNLNHDAMYWYRQDPGQGLRLIYYSQIVNDFQKGDIAEGYSVSREKKESFPLTVTSAQKNPTAFYLCASSAATYNEQFFGPGTRLTVL.

The chain has TRBV5-8 and TRBJ1-3; TRBD1 is a possible D gene (5 bases). The V end was cut by 4 bases, the J end by 1 base, with 6 bases between. Germline lookup yields CDR1 SGHTS and CDR2 YDEGEE. The CDR3 has 13 amino acids. The CDR3: CASSRGSGNTIYF. CDR3 DNA: TGTGCCAGCAGCCGGGGGTCTGGAAACACCATATATTTT.

V and J are TRBV19 and TRBJ1-1; TRBD1 is a possible D gene (6 bases). The CDR3 has 18 amino acids. The germline V and J ends were trimmed by 0 bases and 1 base, with 18 bases remaining between them. Germline V CDR1 and CDR2: LNHDA, SQIVND (reference sequence). Here the CDR3 DNA reads TGTGCCAGTAGTATAGACGGGGGCTGGACTAATAGGAACACTGAAGCTTTCTTT. Amino acids: CASSIDGGWTNRNTEAFF. Supplemented by reference TRBV19 and TRBJ1-1, the full variable domain reads DGGITQSPKYLFRKEGQNVTLSCEQNLNHDAMYWYRQDPGQGLRLIYYSQIVNDFQKGDIAEGYSVSREKKESFPLTVTSAQKNPTAFYLCASSIDGGWTNRNTEAFFGQGTRLTVV.

The genes are TRBV6-5 and TRBJ1-5; no clear D. The germline V gene has CDR1 MNHEY and CDR2 SVGAGI. The CDR3 sequence is 14 residues long. Trimming removed 5 bases from V and 2 bases from J, with 10 bases in between. The CDR3 DNA is TGTGCCAGCAGTAACACAATGCGCAATCAGCCCCAGCATTTT. This translates into CASSNTMRNQPQHF.

The V and J genes are TRBV28 and TRBJ1-4; TRBD1 aligns across 9 bases. V shed 5 bases and J 8 bases; nucleotides not matched to a gene: 6. CDR1 is MDHEN, CDR2 SYDVKM, per germline. CDR3 length: 14 amino acids. The CDR3 DNA sequence: TGTGCCAGCAGTGTGGGGACAGGGAAAGAAAAACTGTTTTTT. Amino acids: CASSVGTGKEKLFF.

The chain couples TRBV2 to TRBJ2-3, with 11 bases aligning to TRBD2. CDR1 is SNHLY, CDR2 FYNNEI, per germline. The CDR3 is 16 amino acids. V dropped 7 bases and J dropped 0; count of bases not matched to a gene: 6. The CDR3 loop is CASTSGLAASTDTQYF. CDR3 in DNA: TGTGCCAGCACTTCGGGACTAGCGGCTAGCACAGATACGCAGTATTTT.

The rearrangement joins TRBV28 to TRBJ1-4; no clear D. This CDR3 has 11 residues. Germline lookup yields CDR1 MDHEN and CDR2 SYDVKM. V shed 3 bases and J shed 8 bases, with 4 bases lying between them. In nucleotides, the CDR3 is TGTGCCAGCAGTTTTGAAGAAAAACTGTTTTTT. Translation gives CASSFEEKLFF.

The chain employs TRBV27 and TRBJ1-5, with 11 bases fitting TRBD1. The CDR3 extends over 16 amino acids. V lost 8 bases to trimming and J lost 0 bases; unmatched junction nucleotides: 6. Per germline, CDR1 MNHEY and CDR2 SMNVEV (reference sequence). The CDR3 DNA is TGTGCCAGCTCGGACAGGGGGCCCTATAGCAATCAGCCCCAGCATTTT. Protein: CASSDRGPYSNQPQHF.

CDR3 region: CASSSQGGGLFF. The CDR3 DNA reads TGTGCCAGCAGCTCCCAGGGAGGAGGGCTGTTTTTT. The genes are TRBV5-5 and TRBJ2-2; possibly TRBD2 for D (6 bases). Germline V gives CDR1 SGHKS, CDR2 YYEKEE (reference sequence). The ends were cut back, 3 bases at V and 13 bases at J, with 13 bases in the middle. There are 12 residues in the CDR3.

This chain links TRBV27 with TRBJ1-1, with 8 bases that match TRBD1. The V gene end was trimmed by 7 bases and the J gene end by 1 base; junction bases not matched to a gene: 2. CDR1 is MNHEY, CDR2 SMNVEV, per germline (reference sequence). This CDR3 spans 13 amino acids. In DNA form, the CDR3 reads TGTGCCAGCACCGACAGGGGGAACACTGAAGCTTTCTTT. It translates to CASTDRGNTEAFF.

V usage is TRBV28 and J usage is TRBJ1-2, with a weak D call TRBD1 (6 bases). Germline V lookup: CDR1 MDHEN, CDR2 SYDVKM. This CDR3 is built from 15 residues. V was shortened by 4 bases and J by 4 bases, with 16 bases between the two germline ends. CDR3 coding DNA: TGTGCCAGCAGTTCCCAACAGGGTCTCGGCTATGGCTACACCTTC. Amino acid sequence: CASSSQQGLGYGYTF.

This clone was detected once. The chain couples TRBV4-3 to TRBJ1-1; the match to TRBD1 covers 9 bases. Germline V lookup: CDR1 LGHNA, CDR2 YSLEER. This CDR3 comprises 16 residues. The V and J ends lost 3 bases and 6 bases, in that order; junction bases with no gene match: 11. The CDR3 reads CASSQETGGLWAEAFF. The CDR3 nucleotides read TGCGCCAGCAGCCAGGAAACAGGGGGCCTCTGGGCTGAAGCTTTCTTT.